The 17 T cell receptor beta chains presented below share a single source sample, sequenced in a study of blood T cells in healthy people across ages. Together with a sample-barcoded 5' primer, a J-beta primer mix was included in a second PCR lasting roughly 6 to 12 cycles. TCRdb independently ran MiXCR on the 5' RACE reads; one entry per CDR3 protein. The table shows approximately 850,000 distinct CDR3 sequences, with 58% occurring only once. Sequenced sample: blood. Every receptor here comes from a man younger than 45 in good health.

Concerning this clonotype itself: The junction and the germline gene differ at one end; a read error may be behind it. The V and J genes are TRBV7-8 and TRBJ2-5, with unresolved D. Germline V gene data show CDR1 as SGHVS and CDR2 as FQNEAQ. The CDR3 sequence is 15 residues long. The CDR3 reads CAGSWDTVGYNEQYF. The DNA of the CDR3 is TGTGCCGGCAGCTGGGATACGGTGGGGTACAATGAGCAGTACTTC.

The genes are TRBV15 and TRBJ2-7; tentative D call: TRBD2 (6 bases). Germline CDR1 reads LNHNV; CDR2 reads YYDKDF (reference sequence). The CDR3 covers 16 residues. V gave up 0 bases and J gave up 0 bases, with 12 bases separating them. The chain's CDR3 is CATSRERGHSSYEQYF. For the CDR3, the DNA is TGTGCCACCAGCAGAGAGCGGGGCCACAGCTCCTACGAGCAGTACTTC.

The J gene is TRBJ1-1, the V gene TRBV20-1, with D perhaps matching TRBD1 (6 bases). The CDR3 runs to 14 residues. Trimming cost V 5 bases and J 4 bases, with 17 bases left between them. Germline CDR1 DFQATT, CDR2 SNEGSKA (reference sequence). The CDR3: CSALGGYKGTEAFF. The CDR3 DNA reads as TGCAGTGCTCTAGGGGGATATAAAGGCACTGAAGCTTTCTTT.

In its sample, this clonotype was seen a few times. The chain is built from TRBV6-5 and TRBJ1-2, with D maybe TRBD1 (6 bases). This CDR3 spans 14 amino acids. V was trimmed by 5 bases and J by 6 bases, leaving 16 bases between them. Germline CDR1 MNHEY, CDR2 SVGAGI. This chain's CDR3 is CASSPRGGGNGYTF. In nucleotides, the CDR3 is TGTGCCAGCAGTCCCCGCGGGGGCGGCAATGGCTACACCTTC.

This chain connects TRBV30 to TRBJ2-7, with D maybe TRBD2 (6 bases). The ends were cut back, 5 bases at V and 2 bases at J, with 13 bases in the middle. This CDR3 has 13 residues. Per germline, CDR1 GTSNPN and CDR2 SVGIG (reference sequence). The CDR3 sequence: CAWAGRGTYEQYF. CDR3 coding DNA: TGTGCCTGGGCGGGCCGGGGGACCTACGAGCAGTACTTC.

This clonotype has just a few counts. The chain employs TRBV4-2 and TRBJ2-5; D might be TRBD2 (5 bases). Germline V gene lookup returns CDR1 LGHNA and CDR2 YNFKEQ. This CDR3 is built from 14 residues. V was clipped by 1 base and J by 5 bases, with 11 bases between them. CDR3 amino acids: CASSQVHPGETQYF. CDR3 bases: TGTGCCAGCAGCCAAGTCCATCCGGGGGAGACCCAGTACTTC.

The V call is TRBV3-1, the J call TRBJ2-4; 7 bases are a match to TRBD1. Trimming took 2 bases from V and 9 from J; bases not matched to a gene: 7. The CDR3 contains 14 residues. Germline loops: CDR1 LGHDT, CDR2 YNNKEL (reference sequence). The DNA of the CDR3 is TGTGCCAGCAGCCAAATACAGGGGATGTCCATTCAGTACTTC. Translating it yields CASSQIQGMSIQYF.

V and J are TRBV12-3 or TRBV12-4 and TRBJ2-1; a weak D match, TRBD1 (5 bases). The CDR3 covers 15 residues. The germline V and J ends were trimmed by 6 bases and 1 base, with 13 bases remaining between them. The CDR3 reads CASRDQGRSYNEQFF. The DNA for the CDR3 is TGTGCCAGCAGGGATCAGGGCCGGTCCTACAATGAGCAGTTCTTC.

The gene calls are TRBV7-6 and TRBJ2-5, with 7 bases that match TRBD2. Germline trimming cut 5 bases from V and 4 bases from J; bases unmatched to any gene: 16. The V gene's germline CDR1 is SGHVS and CDR2 FNYEAQ. This CDR3 contains 17 residues. This chain's CDR3 is CASSTLGGTLVLETQYF. The CDR3 nucleotides are TGTGCCAGCAGCACCCTCGGGGGGACCCTTGTTTTAGAGACCCAGTACTTC.

The chain couples TRBV6-6 to TRBJ1-2; D is undetermined. This CDR3 comprises 15 residues. Germline V gene lookup returns CDR1 MNHNY and CDR2 SVGAGI (reference sequence). V lost 7 bases and J lost 2, with 17 bases in between. This CDR3 reads CASNAGRVTNYGYTF. The CDR3 nucleotides read TGTGCCAGCAACGCCGGTAGGGTCACGAACTATGGCTACACCTTC.

This clonotype came up many times. The CDR3 region has the DNA TGCGCCAGCAGTCAAATCCCCTCGAGGGGCGTTAATGAAAAACTGTTTTTT. This translates into CASSQIPSRGVNEKLFF. The chain uses TRBV4-3 and TRBJ1-4; the D gene is possibly TRBD1 (5 bases). This CDR3 has 17 residues. Trimming pared 6 bases from V and 4 bases from J, leaving 21 bases between. Per the germline V gene, CDR1 is LGHNA and CDR2 is YSLEER.

The J gene is TRBJ2-3, the V gene TRBV20-1; D remains unclear. Trimming left V 4 bases short and J 3 bases short, with 8 bases between. The CDR3 runs 12 residues. Germline assignment: CDR1 DFQATT and CDR2 SNEGSKA (reference sequence). Here the CDR3 reads CSAKDVTDTQYF. The CDR3, as DNA: TGCAGTGCTAAGGACGTGACAGATACGCAGTATTTT.

This clonotype was observed a handful of times. This chain connects TRBV14 to TRBJ2-1; D call uncertain. With 2 bases removed from V and 1 base from J, the gap between germline ends came to 6 bases. In germline, CDR1 is SGHDN, CDR2 FVKESK. The CDR3 loop spans 14 amino acids. CDR3 protein: CASSQPPSYNEQFF. The CDR3 bases are TGTGCCAGCAGCCAACCACCTTCCTACAATGAGCAGTTCTTC.

The chain has TRBV9 and TRBJ2-3, with D possibly TRBD1 on 7 matching bases. This CDR3 region has 14 residues. CDR1 is SGDLS, CDR2 YYNGEE, per germline. V was trimmed by 0 bases and J by 10 bases, leaving 15 bases between them. The CDR3 is CASSVAPGGSPQYF. The CDR3 DNA sequence: TGTGCCAGCAGCGTAGCCCCAGGGGGGTCGCCGCAGTATTTT.

The V call is TRBV5-1, the J call TRBJ1-6; no firm D call. Germline CDR1 SGHRS, CDR2 YFSETQ. V shed 2 bases and J shed 3 bases, with 3 bases lying between them. The CDR3 length is 13 residues. This CDR3 is CASSFDYNSPLHF. As DNA, the CDR3 is TGCGCCAGCAGCTTTGACTATAATTCACCCCTCCACTTT.

The chain uses TRBV20-1 and TRBJ2-7; D may be TRBD1 or TRBD2 (5 bases each). V lost 2 bases to trimming and J lost 3 bases, with 11 bases between them. The V gene's germline CDR1 is DFQATT and CDR2 SNEGSKA (reference sequence). This CDR3 is built from 13 residues. CDR3 loop: CSARRGIRYEQYF. The DNA of the CDR3 is TGCAGTGCTAGACGGGGCATCCGCTACGAGCAGTACTTC.

This rearrangement joins TRBV7-2 to TRBJ2-3, with no clear D. This CDR3 has 16 amino acids. V gave up 1 base and J gave up 0 bases, with 11 bases separating them. CDR1 and CDR2 from the germline V gene are SGHTA and FQGNSA. The chain's CDR3 is CASSLESDPSTDTQYF. The CDR3 DNA follows: TGTGCCAGCAGCTTAGAATCGGATCCTAGCACAGATACGCAGTATTTT.